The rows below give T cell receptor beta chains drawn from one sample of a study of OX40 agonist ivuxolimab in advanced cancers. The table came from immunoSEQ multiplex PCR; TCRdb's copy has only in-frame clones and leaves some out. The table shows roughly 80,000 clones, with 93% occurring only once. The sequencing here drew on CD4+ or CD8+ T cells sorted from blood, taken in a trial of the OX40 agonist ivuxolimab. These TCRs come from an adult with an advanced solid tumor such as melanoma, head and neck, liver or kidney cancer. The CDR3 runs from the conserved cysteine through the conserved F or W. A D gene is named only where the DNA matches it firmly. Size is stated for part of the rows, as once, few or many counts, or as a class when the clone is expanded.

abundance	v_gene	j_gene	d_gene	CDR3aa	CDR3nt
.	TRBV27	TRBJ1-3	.	CASSFGNTIYF	TGTGCCAGCAGTTTTGGAAACACCATATATTTT
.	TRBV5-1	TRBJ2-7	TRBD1	CASSLDPTGLYEQYF	TGCGCCAGCAGCTTGGATCCGACAGGGCTTTACGAGCAGTACTTC
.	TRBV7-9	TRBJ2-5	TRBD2	CASSPESGRELETQYF	TGTGCCAGCAGCCCCGAAAGTGGGCGGGAGTTAGAGACCCAGTACTTC
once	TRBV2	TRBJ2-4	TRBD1	CASSEARGQGLNIQYF	TGTGCCAGCAGTGAAGCGCGGGGACAGGGGTTGAACATTCAGTACTTC
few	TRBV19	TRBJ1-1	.	CASSITVNTEAFF	TGTGCCAGTAGTATAACAGTGAACACTGAAGCTTTCTTT
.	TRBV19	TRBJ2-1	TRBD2	CASSTFLAGGPNEQFF	TGTGCCAGTAGTACCTTCTTAGCGGGAGGCCCCAATGAGCAGTTCTTC
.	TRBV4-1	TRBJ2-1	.	CASSLQEGLFNEQFF	TGCGCCAGCAGCTTACAGGAGGGACTTTTCAATGAGCAGTTCTTC
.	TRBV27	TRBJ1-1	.	CASSFPGGTEAFF	TGTGCCAGCAGTTTTCCGGGGGGCACTGAAGCTTTCTTT
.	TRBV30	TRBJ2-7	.	CAWSVNWEDGFRYEQYF	TGTGCCTGGAGTGTAAATTGGGAGGACGGGTTCCGATACGAGCAGTACTTC
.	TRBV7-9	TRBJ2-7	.	CASSLGNSLEQYF	TGTGCCAGCAGCTTAGGCAACAGTCTCGAGCAGTACTTC
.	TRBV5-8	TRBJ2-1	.	CASSFHASSYNEQFF	TGTGCCAGCAGCTTCCATGCTAGCTCCTACAATGAGCAGTTCTTC
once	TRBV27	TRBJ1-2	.	CASSKSSGIYGYTF	TGTGCCAGCAGTAAATCATCAGGGATATATGGCTACACCTTC
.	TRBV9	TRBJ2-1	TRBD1	CASRGTGEGSNEQFF	TGTGCCAGCAGAGGGACAGGGGAGGGATCCAATGAGCAGTTCTTC
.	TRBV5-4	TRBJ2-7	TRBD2	CASSSERGLADTYEQYF	TGTGCCAGCAGCTCCGAGCGTGGGCTAGCGGATACCTACGAGCAGTACTTC
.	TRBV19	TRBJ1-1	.	CASKRGDTEAFF	TGTGCCAGTAAAAGGGGGGACACTGAAGCTTTCTTT
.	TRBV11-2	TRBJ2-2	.	CASSLDAAGPNTGELFF	TGTGCCAGCAGCTTAGATGCCGCGGGGCCCAACACCGGGGAGCTGTTTTTT
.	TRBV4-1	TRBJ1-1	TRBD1	CASSKSPRTRDRFEAFF	TGCGCCAGCAGCAAATCCCCAAGAACCCGGGACAGGTTTGAAGCTTTCTTT
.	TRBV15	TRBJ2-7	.	CATSYPKPGLGRGEQYF	TGTGCCACCAGCTACCCTAAACCGGGACTGGGAAGAGGGGAGCAGTACTTC
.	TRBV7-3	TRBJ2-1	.	CASSLSGGSYNEQFF	TGTGCCAGCAGCTTAAGCGGAGGCTCCTACAATGAGCAGTTCTTC
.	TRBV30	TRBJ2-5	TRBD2	CAWSGSAGGRETQYF	TGTGCCTGGAGCGGTAGCGCGGGGGGCCGCGAGACCCAGTACTTC
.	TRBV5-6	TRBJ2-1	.	CASSLYSHNEQFF	TGTGCCAGCAGCTTGTATAGCCACAATGAGCAGTTCTTC
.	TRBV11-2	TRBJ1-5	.	CASSPGGTEPQHF	TGTGCCAGCAGCCCCGGGGGTACGGAGCCCCAGCATTTT
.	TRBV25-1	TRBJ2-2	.	CASSELAPGELFF	TGTGCCAGCAGTGAACTAGCGCCCGGGGAGCTGTTTTTT
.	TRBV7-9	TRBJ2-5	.	CASSLALEETQYF	TGTGCCAGCAGCTTAGCTCTAGAGGAGACCCAGTACTTC
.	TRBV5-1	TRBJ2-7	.	CASSLAAGVIYEQYF	TGCGCCAGCAGCTTGGCGGCTGGGGTGATCTACGAGCAGTACTTC
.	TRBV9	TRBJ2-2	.	CASSVYEVAGELFF	TGTGCCAGCAGCGTATATGAGGTTGCCGGGGAGCTGTTTTTT
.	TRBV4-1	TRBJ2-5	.	CASSQERGPGGSQETQYF	TGCGCCAGCAGCCAAGAAAGAGGACCAGGTGGGAGCCAAGAGACCCAGTACTTC
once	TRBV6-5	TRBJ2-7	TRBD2	CASSPGTSGPYEQYF	TGTGCCAGCAGTCCCGGGACTAGCGGTCCCTACGAGCAGTACTTC
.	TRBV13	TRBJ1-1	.	CASSLAAGTEAFF	TGTGCCAGCAGCTTAGCCGCGGGGACTGAAGCTTTCTTT
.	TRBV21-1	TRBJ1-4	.	CASSKARRNNEKLFF	TGTGCCAGCAGCAAAGCGCGGAGGAACAATGAAAAACTGTTTTTT
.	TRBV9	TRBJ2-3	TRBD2	CASSVVSGANTDTQYF	TGTGCCAGCAGCGTAGTGAGCGGGGCCAACACAGATACGCAGTATTTT
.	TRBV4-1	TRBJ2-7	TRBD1	CASSQGQGGGSYEQYF	TGCGCCAGCAGCCAAGGACAGGGTGGCGGCTCCTACGAGCAGTACTTC
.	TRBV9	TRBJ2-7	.	CASGAGAVEQYF	TGTGCCAGCGGGGCAGGGGCGGTCGAGCAGTACTTC
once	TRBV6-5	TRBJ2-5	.	CASSYSGDTEETQYF	TGTGCCAGCAGTTACTCGGGGGACACAGAAGAGACCCAGTACTTC
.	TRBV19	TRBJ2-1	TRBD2	CASSMGLAGNNEQFF	TGTGCCAGTAGTATGGGACTAGCGGGGAACAATGAGCAGTTCTTC
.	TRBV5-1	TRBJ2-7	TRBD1	CASSYGTGVYEQYF	TGCGCCAGCAGCTACGGGACAGGCGTTTACGAGCAGTACTTC
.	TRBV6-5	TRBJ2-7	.	CASRLFRGKWEQYF	TGTGCCAGCAGACTATTTCGCGGTAAATGGGAACAGTACTTC
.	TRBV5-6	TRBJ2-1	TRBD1	CASSFSGTGGNEQFF	TGTGCCAGCAGCTTTTCCGGGACAGGGGGCAATGAGCAGTTCTTC
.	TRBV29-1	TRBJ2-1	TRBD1	CSVLQGTYNEQFF	TGCAGCGTGTTACAGGGGACCTACAATGAGCAGTTCTTC
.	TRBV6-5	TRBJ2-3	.	CASSTVDTQYF	TGTGCCAGCAGTACCGTTGATACGCAGTATTTT
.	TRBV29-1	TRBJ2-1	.	CSVDMGRGDEQFF	TGCAGCGTTGATATGGGCAGGGGCGATGAGCAGTTCTTC
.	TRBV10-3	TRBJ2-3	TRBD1	CAISDRDSGTDTQYF	TGTGCCATCAGTGACAGGGACAGTGGCACAGATACGCAGTATTTT
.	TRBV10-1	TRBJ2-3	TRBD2	CASSESRDYNTDTQYF	TGCGCCAGCAGTGAGTCCCGGGACTACAACACAGATACGCAGTATTTT
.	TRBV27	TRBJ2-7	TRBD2	CASSFGGGVYEQYF	TGTGCCAGCAGTTTCGGCGGGGGAGTCTACGAGCAGTACTTC
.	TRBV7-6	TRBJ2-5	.	CASSFWGTGMGETQYF	TGTGCCAGCAGCTTTTGGGGAACAGGGATGGGCGAGACCCAGTACTTC
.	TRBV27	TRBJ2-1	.	CASSFHTSERLVNEQFF	TGTGCCAGCAGTTTCCATACGTCTGAGCGCCTGGTCAATGAGCAGTTCTTC
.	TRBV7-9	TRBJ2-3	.	CASSHGADTQYF	TGTGCCAGCAGCCACGGGGCAGATACGCAGTATTTT
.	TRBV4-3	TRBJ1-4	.	CASSLGEPGKLFF	TGCGCCAGCAGCCTTGGCGAACCGGGCAAACTGTTTTTT
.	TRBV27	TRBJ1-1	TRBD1	CASSSDREESTEAFF	TGTGCCAGCAGTTCGGACAGGGAGGAGAGCACTGAAGCTTTCTTT
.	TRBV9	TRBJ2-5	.	CASSVEPTVQETQYF	TGTGCCAGCAGCGTAGAGCCGACGGTCCAAGAGACCCAGTACTTC
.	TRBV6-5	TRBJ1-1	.	CASSYSGVGNTEAFF	TGTGCCAGCAGTTACTCGGGGGTGGGCAACACTGAAGCTTTCTTT
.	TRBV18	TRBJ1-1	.	CASSPGTTEAFF	TGTGCCAGCTCACCAGGAACAACTGAAGCTTTCTTT
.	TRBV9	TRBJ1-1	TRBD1	CASSAYLQGRDTEAFF	TGTGCCAGCAGCGCCTATTTACAGGGGCGAGACACTGAAGCTTTCTTT
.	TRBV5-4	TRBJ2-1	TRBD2	CASSLGLAGGGSYNEQFF	TGTGCCAGCAGCTTGGGACTAGCGGGAGGAGGGTCCTACAATGAGCAGTTCTTC
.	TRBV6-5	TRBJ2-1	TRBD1	CASSWTGGNEQFF	TGTGCCAGCAGCTGGACAGGGGGCAATGAGCAGTTCTTC
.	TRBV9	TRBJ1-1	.	CASSPKVNTEAFF	TGTGCCAGCAGCCCCAAGGTGAACACTGAAGCTTTCTTT
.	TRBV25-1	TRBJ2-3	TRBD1	CGAGTGWGTDTQYF	TGTGGTGCGGGGACAGGTTGGGGAACAGATACGCAGTATTTT
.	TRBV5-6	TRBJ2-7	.	CASSAVRGPFYEQYF	TGTGCCAGCAGCGCCGTACGCGGGCCTTTTTACGAGCAGTACTTC
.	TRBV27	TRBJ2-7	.	CASSSSGPYEQYF	TGTGCCAGCAGTTCCTCTGGACCCTACGAGCAGTACTTC